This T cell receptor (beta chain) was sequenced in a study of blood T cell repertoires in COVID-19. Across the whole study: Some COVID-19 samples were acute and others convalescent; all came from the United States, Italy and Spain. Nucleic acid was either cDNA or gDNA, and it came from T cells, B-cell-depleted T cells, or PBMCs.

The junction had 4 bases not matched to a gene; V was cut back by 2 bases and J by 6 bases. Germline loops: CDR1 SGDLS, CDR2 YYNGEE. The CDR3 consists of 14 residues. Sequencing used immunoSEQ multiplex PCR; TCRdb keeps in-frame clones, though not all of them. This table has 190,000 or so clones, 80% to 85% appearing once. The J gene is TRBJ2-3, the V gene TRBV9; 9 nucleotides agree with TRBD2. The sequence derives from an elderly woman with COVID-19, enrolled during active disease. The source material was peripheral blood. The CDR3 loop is CASSVGLAPDTQYF. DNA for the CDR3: TGTGCCAGCAGCGTGGGACTAGCACCCGATACGCAGTATTTT.